This T cell receptor beta chain was observed in a study of blood T cell repertoires in COVID-19. Study in general: Acute and convalescent COVID-19 samples came from the United States, Italy and Spain. From T cells, B-cell-depleted T cells, or PBMCs came the material, which was cDNA or gDNA.

Profiled with immunoSEQ multiplex PCR; TCRdb holds only in-frame clones, not every one. The sample records about 260,000 clones, less than 90% being singletons. CDR1 and CDR2 (germline): KGHSH, LQKENI. The ends were cut back, 7 bases at V and 4 bases at J, with 13 bases in the middle. The CDR3 has 13 residues. This TCR came from a man aged 60 to 69 with acute or convalescent COVID-19. Material for sequencing was peripheral blood. This chain joins TRBV18 and TRBJ1-2; no firm D call. CDR3 residues: CASYTEQSYGYTF. The CDR3 DNA follows: TGTGCCAGCTACACCGAACAGTCCTATGGCTACACCTTC.